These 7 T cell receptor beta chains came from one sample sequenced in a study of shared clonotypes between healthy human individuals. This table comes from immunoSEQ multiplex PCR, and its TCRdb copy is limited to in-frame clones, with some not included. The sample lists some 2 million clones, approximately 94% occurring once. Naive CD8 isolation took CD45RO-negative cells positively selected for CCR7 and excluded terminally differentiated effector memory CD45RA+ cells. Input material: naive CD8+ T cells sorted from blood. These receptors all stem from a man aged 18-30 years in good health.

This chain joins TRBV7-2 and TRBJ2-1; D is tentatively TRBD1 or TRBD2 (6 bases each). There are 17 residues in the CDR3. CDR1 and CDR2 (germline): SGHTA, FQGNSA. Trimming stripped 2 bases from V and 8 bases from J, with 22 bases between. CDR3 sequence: CASSLTGGGKLGDEQFF. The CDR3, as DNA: TGTGCCAGCAGCTTAACTGGGGGCGGGAAATTAGGAGATGAGCAGTTCTTC.

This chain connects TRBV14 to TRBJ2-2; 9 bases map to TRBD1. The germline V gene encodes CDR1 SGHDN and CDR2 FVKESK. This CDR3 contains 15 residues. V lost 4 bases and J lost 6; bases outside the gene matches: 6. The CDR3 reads CASSRLGTGSGELFF. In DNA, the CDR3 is TGTGCCAGCAGCCGGCTTGGGACAGGGTCCGGGGAGCTGTTTTTT.

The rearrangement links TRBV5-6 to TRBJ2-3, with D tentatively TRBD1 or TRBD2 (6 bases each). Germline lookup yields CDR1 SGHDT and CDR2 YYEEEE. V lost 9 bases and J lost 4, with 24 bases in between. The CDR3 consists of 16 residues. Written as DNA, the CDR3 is TGTGCCACCTTCACTCACGAGGGGGGTGGGGCAGATACGCAGTATTTT. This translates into CATFTHEGGGADTQYF.

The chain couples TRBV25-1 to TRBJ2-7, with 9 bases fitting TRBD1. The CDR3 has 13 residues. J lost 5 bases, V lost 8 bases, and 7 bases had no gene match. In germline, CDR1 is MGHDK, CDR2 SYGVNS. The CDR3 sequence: CASAGDRDDEQYF. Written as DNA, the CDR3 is TGTGCCAGCGCCGGGGACAGGGACGACGAGCAGTACTTC.

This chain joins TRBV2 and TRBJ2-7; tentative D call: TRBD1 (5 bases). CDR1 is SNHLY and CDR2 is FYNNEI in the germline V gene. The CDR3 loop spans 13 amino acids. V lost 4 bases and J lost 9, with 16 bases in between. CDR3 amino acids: CASSAIGGAVQYF. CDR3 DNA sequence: TGTGCCAGCAGTGCGATTGGTGGGGCGGTGCAGTACTTC.

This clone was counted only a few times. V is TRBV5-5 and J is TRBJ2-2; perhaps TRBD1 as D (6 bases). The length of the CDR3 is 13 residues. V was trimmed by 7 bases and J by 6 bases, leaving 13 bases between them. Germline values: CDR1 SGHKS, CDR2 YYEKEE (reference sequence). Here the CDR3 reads CASGHRVAGELFF. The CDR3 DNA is TGTGCCAGCGGCCACAGGGTTGCCGGGGAGCTGTTTTTT.

CDR3 sequence: CASSLARAHYEQYF. CDR3 bases: TGTGCCAGCAGCTTAGCCCGGGCCCACTACGAGCAGTACTTC. The V call is TRBV7-9, the J call TRBJ2-7; no clear D gene. V lost 0 bases, J lost 3 bases, and 9 bases lay in between. This CDR3 region has 14 residues. CDR1 is SEHNR, CDR2 FQNEAQ, per germline (reference sequence). Together with reference TRBV7-9 and TRBJ2-7, the CDR3 gives the full variable domain: DTGVSQNPRHKITKRGQNVTFRCDPISEHNRLYWYRQTLGQGPEFLTYFQNEAQLEKSRLLSDRFSAERPKGSFSTLEIQRTEQGDSAMYLCASSLARAHYEQYFGPGTRLTVT.